One sample yielded the 21 T cell receptor beta chains listed below, sequenced in a study of glioma-infiltrating T cells after dendritic cell vaccination. TCRdb's copy holds only in-frame clones and misses some; the assay was immunoSEQ multiplex PCR. The table records about 24,000 clones, roughly 86% of them present only once. The time point: after dendritic cell vaccination, including at tumor progression/relapse. The material was blood, obtained after dendritic cell vaccination. Source of these receptors: a human donor with glioblastoma.

The V call is TRBV7-2, the J call TRBJ2-5, with 10 bases fitting TRBD2. Germline V CDR1 and CDR2: SGHTA, FQGNSA. This CDR3 has 16 amino acids. V was pared by 5 bases and J by 1 base, with 7 bases of the junction left unmatched. CDR3 in amino acids: CASSPSSGGIQETQYF. The DNA for the CDR3 is TGTGCCAGCAGCCCCTCTAGCGGGGGTATCCAAGAGACCCAGTACTTC.

The chain combines TRBV6-4 with TRBJ1-5, with TRBD1 matching over 9 bases. This CDR3 has 14 residues. CDR1 is MRHNA and CDR2 is SNTAGT in the germline V gene. V lost 6 bases, J lost 5 bases, and 5 bases stayed unmatched. The CDR3 region has the DNA TGTGCCAGCAGCTCCGGGACAGGGCATCAGCCCCAGCATTTT. Protein: CASSSGTGHQPQHF.

This clone was counted only a few times. This rearrangement joins TRBV6-6 to TRBJ1-2; D may be TRBD1 (5 bases). Germline CDR1 is MNHNY and CDR2 is SVGAGI (reference sequence). V lost 0 bases, J lost 8 bases, and 13 bases lay in between. The CDR3 runs to 14 residues. The CDR3 reads CASSYSSGKSGYTF. In DNA, the CDR3 is TGTGCCAGCAGTTACTCGTCAGGGAAGAGCGGCTACACCTTC.

This rearrangement joins TRBV30 to TRBJ1-4, with D possibly being TRBD1 (6 bases). This CDR3 has 13 amino acids. Germline V gene data show CDR1 as GTSNPN and CDR2 as SVGIG (reference sequence). V was trimmed by 4 bases and J by 6 bases, leaving 12 bases between them. CDR3 coding DNA: TGTGCCTGGACCGGGGGGCCTTATGAAAAACTGTTTTTT. It specifies CAWTGGPYEKLFF.

The CDR3 DNA follows: TGTGCCAGCAGCTTCACAGGGGCTGGAAACACCATATATTTT. It codes for CASSFTGAGNTIYF. V and J are TRBV7-2 and TRBJ1-3; 7 bases map to TRBD1. The CDR3 sequence is 14 residues long. Germline loops: CDR1 SGHTA, CDR2 FQGNSA. J was trimmed by 2 bases and V by 3 bases; bases with no gene match: 1.

The V gene is TRBV5-1, the J gene TRBJ1-5; a possible D gene is TRBD1 (5 bases). Germline CDR1 and CDR2: SGHRS and YFSETQ. Trimming cost V 4 bases and J 4 bases, with 15 bases left between them. CDR3 size: 15 residues. CDR3 protein: CASSPGGVGNQPQHF. For the CDR3, the DNA is TGCGCCAGCAGCCCGGGGGGGGTTGGGAATCAGCCCCAGCATTTT.

Turning to this clone: Relative to the germline gene, one junction end is altered; a read error may explain this. This same CDR3 is encoded by further DNA sequences in the sample. The chain carries TRBV6-1 and TRBJ2-7, with 8 bases matching TRBD1. Germline V gene sequence: CDR1 MNHNS, CDR2 SASEGT. The CDR3 runs 13 residues. CDR3 region: CASDRDRLYEQYF. For the CDR3, the DNA is TGCGCCTCCGATCGGGACAGGTTATACGAGCAGTACTTC.

This clone has only one observation. The chain joins TRBV27 to TRBJ1-3; 9 positions agree with TRBD1. This CDR3 has 20 residues. Germline V gene lookup returns CDR1 MNHEY and CDR2 SMNVEV (reference sequence). V lost 5 bases and J lost 0; bases outside the gene matches: 17. CDR3 nucleotides: TGTGCCAGCAGTCCCTATTTCGGGACAGGGTCCATTCGCTCTGGAAACACCATATATTTT. Its protein product is CASSPYFGTGSIRSGNTIYF.

This CDR3 reads CASSATRNEKLFF. Here the CDR3 DNA reads TGTGCCAGCAGCGCCACGCGGAATGAAAAACTGTTTTTT. This chain links TRBV7-2 with TRBJ1-4; no definite D call. The germline V gene has CDR1 SGHTA and CDR2 FQGNSA. Deletions cut 5 bases from V and 5 bases from J, with 9 bases between. This CDR3 contains 13 residues.

The rearrangement links TRBV7-8 to TRBJ2-7; 10 bases are shared with TRBD1. The CDR3 extends over 15 amino acids. The V gene end was trimmed by 5 bases and the J gene end by 0 bases; junction bases not matched to a gene: 4. Germline lookup yields CDR1 SGHVS and CDR2 FQNEAQ. CDR3 loop: CASSRGQGSSYEQYF. The CDR3 DNA is TGTGCCAGCAGCCGGGGACAGGGGAGCTCCTACGAGCAGTACTTC.

The rearrangement uses TRBV4-1 and TRBJ2-5; no firm D call. V gave up 0 bases and J gave up 5 bases, with 10 bases separating them. CDR3 length: 14 residues. Germline values: CDR1 MGHRA, CDR2 YSYEKL. CDR3 region: CASSQDTNGETQYF. DNA of the CDR3: TGCGCCAGCAGCCAAGATACTAACGGGGAGACCCAGTACTTC.

The V and J genes are TRBV27 and TRBJ2-5; D possibly corresponds to TRBD1 (6 bases). Per germline, CDR1 MNHEY and CDR2 SMNVEV (reference sequence). The CDR3 runs 15 residues. Trimming cost V 3 bases and J 3 bases, with 14 bases left between them. The CDR3 loop is CASSFSPGAEETQYF. The CDR3 DNA reads as TGTGCCAGCAGTTTCTCCCCAGGGGCTGAAGAGACCCAGTACTTC.

V is TRBV2 and J is TRBJ2-7; TRBD1 agrees at 7 bases. The germline V gene has CDR1 SNHLY and CDR2 FYNNEI. CDR3 size: 12 residues. J lost 3 bases, V lost 8 bases, and 4 bases had no gene match. CDR3 in amino acids: CASGTDIYEQYF. The CDR3 DNA reads TGTGCCAGCGGGACAGACATCTACGAGCAGTACTTC.

This clone occurred a few times. This chain connects TRBV5-5 to TRBJ2-1; 16 nucleotides line up with TRBD2. The CDR3 consists of 17 residues. Germline trimming cut 0 bases from V and 7 bases from J; bases unmatched to any gene: 4. Germline assignment: CDR1 SGHKS and CDR2 YYEKEE (reference sequence). This CDR3 is CASSLEGLAGGGNEQFF. CDR3 bases: TGTGCCAGCAGCTTGGAGGGACTAGCGGGGGGGGGTAATGAGCAGTTCTTC.

The rearrangement links TRBV11-3 to TRBJ1-1, with D hard to call. V shed 4 bases and J shed 1 base, with 10 bases lying between them. The CDR3 is made up of 14 amino acids. Germline assignment: CDR1 SGHNT and CDR2 YENEEA. As DNA, the CDR3 is TGTGCCAGCAGCTCACAGCTATCGAACACTGAAGCTTTCTTT. Its translation is CASSSQLSNTEAFF.

V is TRBV18 and J is TRBJ2-2, with 9 positions matching TRBD1. The J segment lost 6 bases and the V segment lost 2 bases, leaving 4 bases of the junction unmatched. Germline CDR1 KGHSH, CDR2 LQKENI. This CDR3 has 15 amino acids. CDR3 sequence reads: CASSPGTGMPGELFF. CDR3 in DNA: TGTGCCAGCTCACCAGGGACAGGGATGCCCGGGGAGCTGTTTTTT.

The chain links TRBV7-9 to TRBJ2-1; 7 bases match TRBD2. V was pared by 1 base and J by 10 bases, with 7 bases of the junction left unmatched. This CDR3 is built from 14 residues. Per the germline V gene, CDR1 is SEHNR and CDR2 is FQNEAQ (reference sequence). CDR3 residues: CASSLGAGVREQFF. DNA for the CDR3: TGTGCCAGCAGCTTAGGGGCGGGGGTAAGGGAGCAGTTCTTC.

This sequence joins TRBV27 and TRBJ1-1; D is undetermined. The CDR3 length is 14 residues. CDR1 is MNHEY, CDR2 SMNVEV, per germline (reference sequence). V lost 3 bases and J 3 bases, leaving 11 bases between the germline ends. The CDR3 loop reads CASSLERTHTEAFF. The CDR3 DNA reads TGTGCCAGCAGTTTGGAAAGGACTCACACTGAAGCTTTCTTT.

The chain combines TRBV5-1 with TRBJ2-5, with D perhaps TRBD2 (5 bases). This CDR3 has 14 amino acids. Between the trimmed V and J ends, which lost 0 bases and 2 bases, there was a span of 8 bases. Germline values: CDR1 SGHRS, CDR2 YFSETQ. The CDR3 nucleotides read TGCGCCAGCAGCTTGGGGCGGACTCAAGAGACCCAGTACTTC. Its protein product is CASSLGRTQETQYF.

In its sample, this clone was seen once. The gene calls are TRBV5-4 and TRBJ1-2; D call uncertain. CDR1 and CDR2 from the germline V gene are SGHNT and YYREEE (reference sequence). V gave up 3 bases and J gave up 1 base, with 10 bases separating them. The CDR3 totals 14 residues. For the CDR3, the DNA is TGTGCCAGCAGCTCGCTACAGAGTAACTATGGCTACACCTTC. This translates into CASSSLQSNYGYTF.

DNA of the CDR3: TGTGCCAGCAGGACATACGTGGCTTACGAGCAGTACTTC. This translates into CASRTYVAYEQYF. The chain uses TRBV6-1 and TRBJ2-7; D is ambiguous. Trimming cost V 6 bases and J 4 bases, with 13 bases left between them. The CDR3 length is 13 residues. The germline gives CDR1 MNHNS, CDR2 SASEGT.